This T cell receptor (beta chain) is drawn from a study of Ad26.COV2.S vaccination and SARS-CoV-2 variants. Study-wide background: By the intramuscular route, Ad26.COV2.S was given once, or twice 56 days apart. Study-wide findings and caveats: Spike-specific responses of CD8+ and CD4+ T cells were reported to display substantial breadth after vaccination. The placebo group had lower spike-specific TCR breadth than the vaccine recipients did.

The repertoire was sequenced with immunoSEQ multiplex PCR; TCRdb's copy has only in-frame clones and lacks some. The sample shows roughly 500,000 clones, about 91% of them seen only once. To note about this clone: The antigen is not known.

The germline V and J ends were trimmed by 5 bases and 9 bases, with 11 bases remaining between them. The CDR3 covers 12 residues. Treatment: some 20 received Ad26.COV2.S at low or high dose, single or two shots; roughly 5 received placebo; per-sample allocation not given. After the first vaccine or placebo injection, samples were drawn on day 63. Recruitment in Boston yielded a donor of adult age, 18-55 years. The sequence came from a person aged 18 to 65 who received the Ad26.COV2.S COVID-19 vaccine or a placebo. V gene TRBV12-3 or TRBV12-4 combines with J gene TRBJ2-1; TRBD1 or TRBD2 may be the D gene (5 bases each). Source: peripheral blood, taken in a trial of Ad26.COV2.S vaccine versus placebo. This chain's CDR3 is CASSMGVAEQFF. For the CDR3, the DNA is TGTGCCAGCAGTATGGGGGTAGCTGAGCAGTTCTTC.